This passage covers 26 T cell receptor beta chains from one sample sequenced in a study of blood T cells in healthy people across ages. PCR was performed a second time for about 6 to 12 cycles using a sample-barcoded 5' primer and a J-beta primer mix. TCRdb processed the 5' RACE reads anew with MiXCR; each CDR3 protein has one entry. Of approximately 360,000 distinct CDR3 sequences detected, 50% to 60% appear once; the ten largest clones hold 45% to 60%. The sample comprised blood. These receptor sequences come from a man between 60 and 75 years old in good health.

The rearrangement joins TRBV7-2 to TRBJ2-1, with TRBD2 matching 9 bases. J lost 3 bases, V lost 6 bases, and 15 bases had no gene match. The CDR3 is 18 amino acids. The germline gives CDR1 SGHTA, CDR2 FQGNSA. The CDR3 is CASSLYGGAGGRYNEQFF. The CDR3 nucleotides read TGTGCCAGCAGTTTATATGGAGGGGCGGGAGGGCGCTACAATGAGCAGTTCTTC.

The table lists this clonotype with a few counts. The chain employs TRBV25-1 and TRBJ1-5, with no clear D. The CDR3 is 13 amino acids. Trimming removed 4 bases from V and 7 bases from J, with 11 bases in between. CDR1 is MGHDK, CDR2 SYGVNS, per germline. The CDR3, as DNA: TGTGCCAGCAGTGGTTGGCAGGAACAGCCCCAGCATTTT. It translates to CASSGWQEQPQHF.

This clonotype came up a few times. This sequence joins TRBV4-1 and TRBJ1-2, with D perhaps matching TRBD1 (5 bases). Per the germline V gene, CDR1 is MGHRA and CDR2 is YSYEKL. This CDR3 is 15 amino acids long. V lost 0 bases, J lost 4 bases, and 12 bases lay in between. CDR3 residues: CASSQDRAGIYGYTF. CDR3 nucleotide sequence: TGCGCCAGCAGCCAAGATAGAGCAGGGATCTATGGCTACACCTTC.

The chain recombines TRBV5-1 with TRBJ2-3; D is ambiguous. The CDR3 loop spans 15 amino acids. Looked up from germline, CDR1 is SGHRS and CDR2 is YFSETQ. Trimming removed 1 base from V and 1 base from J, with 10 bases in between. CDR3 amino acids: CASSLWEGGTDTQYF. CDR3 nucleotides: TGCGCCAGCAGCTTGTGGGAAGGAGGCACAGATACGCAGTATTTT.

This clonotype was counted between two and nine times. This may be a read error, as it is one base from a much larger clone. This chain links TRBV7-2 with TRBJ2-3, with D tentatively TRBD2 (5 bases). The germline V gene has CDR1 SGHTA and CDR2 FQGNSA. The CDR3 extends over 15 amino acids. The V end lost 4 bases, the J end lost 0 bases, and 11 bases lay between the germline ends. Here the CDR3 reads CASSWRRTSTDTQYF. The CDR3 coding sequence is TGTGCCAGCAGCTGGAGGCGGACTAGCACAGATACGCAGTATTTT.

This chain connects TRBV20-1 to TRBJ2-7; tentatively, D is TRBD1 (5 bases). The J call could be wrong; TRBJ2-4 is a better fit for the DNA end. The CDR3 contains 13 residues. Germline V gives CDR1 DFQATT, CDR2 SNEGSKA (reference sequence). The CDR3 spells CSASVNQGNIQYF. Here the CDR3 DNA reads TGCAGTGCTAGTGTAAACCAGGGAAACATTCAGTACTTC.

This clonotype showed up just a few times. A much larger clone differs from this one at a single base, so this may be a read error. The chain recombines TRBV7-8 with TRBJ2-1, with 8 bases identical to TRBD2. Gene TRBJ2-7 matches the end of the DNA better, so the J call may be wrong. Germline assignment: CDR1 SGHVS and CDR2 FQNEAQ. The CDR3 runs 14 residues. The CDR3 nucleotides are TGTGCCAGCCGGGCGGGGGGCTCCTACAATGAGCAGTACTTC. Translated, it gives CASRAGGSYNEQYF.

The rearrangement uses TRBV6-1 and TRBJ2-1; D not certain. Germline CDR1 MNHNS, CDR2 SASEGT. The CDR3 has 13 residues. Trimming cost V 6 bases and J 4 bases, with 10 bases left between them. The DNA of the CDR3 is TGTGCCAGCAGCGGAGTAGAGTACAATGAGCAGTTCTTC. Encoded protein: CASSGVEYNEQFF.

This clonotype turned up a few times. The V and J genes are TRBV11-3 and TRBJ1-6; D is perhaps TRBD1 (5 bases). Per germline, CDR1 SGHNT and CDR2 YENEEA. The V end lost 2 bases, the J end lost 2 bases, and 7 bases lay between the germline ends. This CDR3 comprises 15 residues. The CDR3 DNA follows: TGTGCCAGCAGCTTAAGGGGCGCCTATAATTCACCCCTCCACTTT. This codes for CASSLRGAYNSPLHF.

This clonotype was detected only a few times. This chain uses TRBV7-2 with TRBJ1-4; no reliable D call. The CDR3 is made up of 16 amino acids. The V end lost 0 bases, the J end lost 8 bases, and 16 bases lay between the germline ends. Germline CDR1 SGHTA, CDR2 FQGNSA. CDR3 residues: CASSLARRGPDEKLFF. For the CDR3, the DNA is TGTGCCAGCAGCTTAGCGCGTCGAGGTCCTGACGAAAAACTGTTTTTT.

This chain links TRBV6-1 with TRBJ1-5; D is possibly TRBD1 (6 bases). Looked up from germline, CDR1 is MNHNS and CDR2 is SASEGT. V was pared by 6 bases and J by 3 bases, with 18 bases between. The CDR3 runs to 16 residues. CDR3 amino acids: CASRTSHRVYNQPQHF. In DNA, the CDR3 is TGTGCCAGCAGAACATCTCACAGGGTTTACAATCAGCCCCAGCATTTT.

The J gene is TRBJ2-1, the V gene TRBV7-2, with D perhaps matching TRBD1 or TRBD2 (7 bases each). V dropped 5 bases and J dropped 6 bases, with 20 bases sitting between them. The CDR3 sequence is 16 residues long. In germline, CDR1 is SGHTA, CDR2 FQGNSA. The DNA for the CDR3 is TGTGCCAGCAGCGCTTCAGGGGGGGTGTTGGGCAATGAGCAGTTCTTC. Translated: CASSASGGVLGNEQFF. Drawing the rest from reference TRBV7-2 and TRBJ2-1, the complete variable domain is GAGVSQSPSNKVTEKGKDVELRCDPISGHTALYWYRQSLGQGLEFLIYFQGNSAPDKSGLPSDRFSAERTGGSVSTLTIQRTQQEDSAVYLCASSASGGVLGNEQFFGPGTRLTVL.

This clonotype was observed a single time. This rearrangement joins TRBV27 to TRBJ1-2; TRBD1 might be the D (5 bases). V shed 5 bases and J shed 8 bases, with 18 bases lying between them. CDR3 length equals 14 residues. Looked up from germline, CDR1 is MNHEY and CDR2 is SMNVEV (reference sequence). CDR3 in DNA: TGTGCCAGCAGTCCCCGGGACTCCCGGAGCGGCTACACCTTC. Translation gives CASSPRDSRSGYTF.

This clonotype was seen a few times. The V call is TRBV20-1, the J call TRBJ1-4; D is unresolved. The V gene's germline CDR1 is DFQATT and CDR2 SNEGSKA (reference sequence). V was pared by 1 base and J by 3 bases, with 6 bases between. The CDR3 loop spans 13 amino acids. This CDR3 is CSARVSSNEKLFF. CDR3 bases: TGCAGTGCTAGAGTCTCTTCTAATGAAAAACTGTTTTTT.

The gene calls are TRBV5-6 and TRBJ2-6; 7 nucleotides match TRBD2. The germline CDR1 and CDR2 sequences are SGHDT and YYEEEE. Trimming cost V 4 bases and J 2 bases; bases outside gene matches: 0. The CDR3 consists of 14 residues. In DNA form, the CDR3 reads TGTGCCAGCAGCGCGGGGGCTGGGGCCAACGTCCTGACTTTC. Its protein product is CASSAGAGANVLTF.

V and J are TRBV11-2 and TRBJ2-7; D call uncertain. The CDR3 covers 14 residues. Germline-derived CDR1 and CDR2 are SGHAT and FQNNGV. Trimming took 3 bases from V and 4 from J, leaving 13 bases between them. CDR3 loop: CASSFRARPYEQYF. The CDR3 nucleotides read TGTGCCAGCAGCTTTAGAGCGAGACCTTACGAGCAGTACTTC.

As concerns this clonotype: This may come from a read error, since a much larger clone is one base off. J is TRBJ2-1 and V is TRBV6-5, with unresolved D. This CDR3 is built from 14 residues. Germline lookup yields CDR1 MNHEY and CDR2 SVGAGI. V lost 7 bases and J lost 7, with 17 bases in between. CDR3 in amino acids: CASTLSESWNEQFF. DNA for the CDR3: TGTGCCAGCACTTTAAGCGAGAGTTGGAATGAGCAGTTCTTC.

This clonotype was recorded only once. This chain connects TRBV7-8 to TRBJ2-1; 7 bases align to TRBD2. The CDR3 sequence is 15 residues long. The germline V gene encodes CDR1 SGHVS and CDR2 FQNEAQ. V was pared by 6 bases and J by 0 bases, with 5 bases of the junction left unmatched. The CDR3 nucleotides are TGTGCCAGCAGTCCAACTAGCGCCTCCTACAATGAGCAGTTCTTC. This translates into CASSPTSASYNEQFF.

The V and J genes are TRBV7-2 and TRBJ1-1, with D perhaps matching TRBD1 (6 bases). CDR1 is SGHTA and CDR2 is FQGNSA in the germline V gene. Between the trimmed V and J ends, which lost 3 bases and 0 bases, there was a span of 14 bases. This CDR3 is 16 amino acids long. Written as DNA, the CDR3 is TGTGCCAGCAGCTTGAGGGGGACCATTCTGAACACTGAAGCTTTCTTT. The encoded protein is CASSLRGTILNTEAFF. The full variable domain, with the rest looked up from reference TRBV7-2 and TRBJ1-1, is GAGVSQSPSNKVTEKGKDVELRCDPISGHTALYWYRQSLGQGLEFLIYFQGNSAPDKSGLPSDRFSAERTGGSVSTLTIQRTQQEDSAVYLCASSLRGTILNTEAFFGQGTRLTVV.

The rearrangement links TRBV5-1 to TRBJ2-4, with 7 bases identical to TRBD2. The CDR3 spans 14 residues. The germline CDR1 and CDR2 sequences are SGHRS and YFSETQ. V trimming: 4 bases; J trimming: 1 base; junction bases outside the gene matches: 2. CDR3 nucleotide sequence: TGCGCCAGCAGCCCCGGGGGGGCCAAAAACATTCAGTACTTC. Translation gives CASSPGGAKNIQYF.

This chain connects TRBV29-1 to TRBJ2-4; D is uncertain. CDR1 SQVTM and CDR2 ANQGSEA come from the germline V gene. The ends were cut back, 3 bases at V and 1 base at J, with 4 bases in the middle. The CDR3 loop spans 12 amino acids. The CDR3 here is CSVESAKNIQYF. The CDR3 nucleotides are TGCAGCGTTGAGTCCGCCAAAAACATTCAGTACTTC.

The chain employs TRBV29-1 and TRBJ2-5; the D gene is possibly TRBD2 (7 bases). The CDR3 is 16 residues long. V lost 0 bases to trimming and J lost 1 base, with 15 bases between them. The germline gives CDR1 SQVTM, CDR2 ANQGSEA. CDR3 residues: CSVEEGGTNSQETQYF. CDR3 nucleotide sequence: TGCAGCGTTGAAGAAGGGGGGACTAATTCCCAAGAGACCCAGTACTTC. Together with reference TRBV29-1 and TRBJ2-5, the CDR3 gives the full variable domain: SAVISQKPSRDICQRGTSLTIQCQVDSQVTMMFWYRQQPGQSLTLIATANQGSEATYESGFVIDKFPISRPNLTFSTLTVSNMSPEDSSIYLCSVEEGGTNSQETQYFGPGTRLLVL.

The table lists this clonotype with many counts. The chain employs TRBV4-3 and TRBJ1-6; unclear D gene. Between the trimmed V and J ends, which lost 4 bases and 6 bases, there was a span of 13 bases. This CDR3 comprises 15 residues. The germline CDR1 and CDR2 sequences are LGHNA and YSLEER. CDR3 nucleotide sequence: TGCGCCAGCAGCCGGTCCCGGGCCGTTAATTCACCCCTCCACTTT. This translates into CASSRSRAVNSPLHF.

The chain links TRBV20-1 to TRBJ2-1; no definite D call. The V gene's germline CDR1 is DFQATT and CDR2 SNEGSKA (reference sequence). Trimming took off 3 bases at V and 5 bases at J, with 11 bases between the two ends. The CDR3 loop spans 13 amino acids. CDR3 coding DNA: TGCAGTGCTAGTAGAGAGGAACACAATGAGCAGTTCTTC. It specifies CSASREEHNEQFF.

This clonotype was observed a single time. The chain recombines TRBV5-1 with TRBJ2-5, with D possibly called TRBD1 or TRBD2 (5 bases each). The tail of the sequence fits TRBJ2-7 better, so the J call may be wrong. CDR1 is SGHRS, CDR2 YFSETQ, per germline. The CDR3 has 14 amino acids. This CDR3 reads CASSSPERGTEQYF. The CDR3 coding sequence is TGCGCCAGCAGCTCGCCTGAACGTGGGACCGAGCAGTACTTC.

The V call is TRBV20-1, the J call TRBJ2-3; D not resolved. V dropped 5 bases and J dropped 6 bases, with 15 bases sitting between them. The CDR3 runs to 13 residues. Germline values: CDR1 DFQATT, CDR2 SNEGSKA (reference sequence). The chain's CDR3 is CSAPRAGMDTQYF. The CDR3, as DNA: TGCAGTGCTCCACGAGCTGGGATGGATACGCAGTATTTT.